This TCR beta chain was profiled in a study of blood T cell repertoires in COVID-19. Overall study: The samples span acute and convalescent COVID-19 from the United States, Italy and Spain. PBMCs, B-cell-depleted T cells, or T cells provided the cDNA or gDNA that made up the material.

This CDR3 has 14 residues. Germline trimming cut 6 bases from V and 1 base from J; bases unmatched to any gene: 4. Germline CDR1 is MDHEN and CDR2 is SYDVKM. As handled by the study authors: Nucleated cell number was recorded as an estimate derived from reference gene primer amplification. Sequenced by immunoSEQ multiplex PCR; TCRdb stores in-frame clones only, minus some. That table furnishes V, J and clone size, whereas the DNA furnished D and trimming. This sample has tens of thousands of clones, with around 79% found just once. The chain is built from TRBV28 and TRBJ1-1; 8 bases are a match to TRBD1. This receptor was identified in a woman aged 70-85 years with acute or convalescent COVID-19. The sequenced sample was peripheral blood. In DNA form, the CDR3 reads TGTGCCAGCAGGACCGGGACAGGGAACACTGAAGCTTTCTTT. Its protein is CASRTGTGNTEAFF.